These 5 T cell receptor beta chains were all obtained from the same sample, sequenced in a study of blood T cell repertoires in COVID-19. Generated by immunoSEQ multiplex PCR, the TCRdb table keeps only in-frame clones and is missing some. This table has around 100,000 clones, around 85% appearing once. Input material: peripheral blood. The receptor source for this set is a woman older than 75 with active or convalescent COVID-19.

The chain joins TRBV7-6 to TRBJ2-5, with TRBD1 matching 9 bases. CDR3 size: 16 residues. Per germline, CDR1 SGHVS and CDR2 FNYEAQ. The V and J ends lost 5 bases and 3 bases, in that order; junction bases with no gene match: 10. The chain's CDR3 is CASSPTGTGKEETQYF. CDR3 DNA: TGTGCCAGCAGCCCCACCGGGACAGGGAAAGAAGAGACCCAGTACTTC.

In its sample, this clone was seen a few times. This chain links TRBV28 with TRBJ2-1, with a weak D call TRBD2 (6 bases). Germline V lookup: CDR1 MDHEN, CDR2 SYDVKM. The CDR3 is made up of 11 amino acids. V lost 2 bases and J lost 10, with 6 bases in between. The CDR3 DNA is TGTGCCAGCAGTTTAGGGGGGGAGCAGTTCTTC. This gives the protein CASSLGGEQFF.

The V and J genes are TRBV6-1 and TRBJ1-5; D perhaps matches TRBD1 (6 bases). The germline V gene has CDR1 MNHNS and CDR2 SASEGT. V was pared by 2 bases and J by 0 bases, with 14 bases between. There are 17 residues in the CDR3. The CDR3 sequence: CASSEIRTAYSNQPQHF. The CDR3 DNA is TGTGCCAGCAGTGAAATTAGGACAGCTTATAGCAATCAGCCCCAGCATTTT.

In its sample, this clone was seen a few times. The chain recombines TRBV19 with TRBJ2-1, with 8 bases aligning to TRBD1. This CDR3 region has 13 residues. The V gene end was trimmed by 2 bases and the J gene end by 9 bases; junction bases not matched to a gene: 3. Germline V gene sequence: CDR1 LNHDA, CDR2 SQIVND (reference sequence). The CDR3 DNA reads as TGTGCCAGTAGTATACAGGGGGCAGGTGAGCAGTTCTTC. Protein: CASSIQGAGEQFF.

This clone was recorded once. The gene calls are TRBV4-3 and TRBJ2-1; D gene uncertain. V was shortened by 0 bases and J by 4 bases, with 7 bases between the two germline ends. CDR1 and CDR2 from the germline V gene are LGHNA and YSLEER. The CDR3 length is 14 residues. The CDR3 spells CASSQDYLYNEQFF. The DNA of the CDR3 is TGCGCCAGCAGCCAAGATTATTTATACAATGAGCAGTTCTTC.